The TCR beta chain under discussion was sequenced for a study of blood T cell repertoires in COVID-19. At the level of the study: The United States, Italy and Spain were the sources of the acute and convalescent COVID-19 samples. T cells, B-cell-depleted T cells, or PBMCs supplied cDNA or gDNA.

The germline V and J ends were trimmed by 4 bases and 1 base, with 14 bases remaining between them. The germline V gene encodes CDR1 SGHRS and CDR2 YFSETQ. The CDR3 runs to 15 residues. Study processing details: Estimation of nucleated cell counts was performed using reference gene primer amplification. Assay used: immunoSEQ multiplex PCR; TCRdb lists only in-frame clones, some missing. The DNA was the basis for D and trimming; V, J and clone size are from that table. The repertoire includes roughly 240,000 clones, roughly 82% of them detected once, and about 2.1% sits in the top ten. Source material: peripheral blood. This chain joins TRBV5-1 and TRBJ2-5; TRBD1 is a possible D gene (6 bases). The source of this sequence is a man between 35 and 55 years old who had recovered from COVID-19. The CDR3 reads CASSTQGPFQETQYF. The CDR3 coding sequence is TGCGCCAGCAGCACACAGGGACCATTCCAAGAGACCCAGTACTTC. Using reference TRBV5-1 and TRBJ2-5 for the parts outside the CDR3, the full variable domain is KAGVTQTPRYLIKTRGQQVTLSCSPISGHRSVSWYQQTPGQGLQFLFEYFSETQRNKGNFPGRFSGRQFSNSRSEMNVSTLELGDSALYLCASSTQGPFQETQYFGPGTRLLVL.